The rows below give T cell receptor beta chains drawn from one sample of a study of blood T cell repertoires in COVID-19. The protocol was immunoSEQ multiplex PCR, while the TCRdb copy is restricted to in-frame clones and leaves out a portion. The table lists about 240,000 clones, about nine tenths of them singletons. Material: peripheral blood. Receptor source: a man in his 60s with acute or convalescent COVID-19. Each CDR3 is given without its conserved first and last residue. Fields, in order: J gene, V gene, clone size, CDR3 protein. Rows give clone size only sometimes, using once, few, many, or a class for an expanded clone.

TRBJ2-7 TRBV30 few AWSVDSGHEQY
TRBJ1-2 TRBV28 few ASSGTTYGYT
TRBJ2-7 TRBV19 few ASSIGVGEGYEQY
TRBJ2-5 TRBV10-3 few AISGAGGPSGGETQY
TRBJ1-4 TRBV2 NA ASSEAKAGAATNEKLF
TRBJ2-1 TRBV18 NA ASSPPSGRKF
TRBJ1-2 TRBV3-1/TRBV3-2 NA ASSQEWQIYGYT
TRBJ2-7 TRBV29-1 NA SVVGTSGTYEQY
TRBJ1-4 TRBV2 NA ASKGQGNEKLF
TRBJ2-1 TRBV6-1 many ASSEASDSSSPVYNEQF
TRBJ2-7 TRBV4-1 NA ASSHPGTGYYEQY
TRBJ2-7 TRBV6-6 NA ASNLQGLGDEQY
TRBJ1-1 TRBV5-8 NA ASSSSGTVNTEAF
TRBJ1-1 TRBV7-2 NA ASSIGTGQMGQAF
TRBJ1-5 TRBV27 few ASSGLLEGQPQH
TRBJ1-1 TRBV19 NA ASSIGPDRGTEAF
TRBJ1-4 TRBV7-2 once ASSPGGWEKLF
TRBJ1-6 TRBV7-3 NA ASSLRAGGNSPLH
TRBJ1-1 TRBV19 few ASSTNRQGATEAF
TRBJ2-7 TRBV7-2 NA ASSFSSGSSYEQY
TRBJ2-7 TRBV27 NA ASSNGPVGWGLDEQY
TRBJ1-1 TRBV3-1/TRBV3-2 NA ASSPNRSPNTEAF
TRBJ2-1 TRBV7-6 NA ASSYQGISRNEQF
TRBJ1-5 TRBV27 once ASSIWTGVQPQH
TRBJ2-3 TRBV7-9 NA ASSPALGTSGYSTDTQY
TRBJ2-3 TRBV29-1 once SVGWGADTQY
TRBJ1-1 TRBV28 once ASSPPRGGSSEAF
TRBJ1-2 TRBV28 NA ASTRQDRPYGYT
TRBJ1-1 TRBV28 NA ASSRGGTNTEAF
TRBJ1-2 TRBV11-2 NA ASAGSAGYGYT
TRBJ2-5 TRBV6-2/TRBV6-3 NA ASSYNFGTPETQY
TRBJ1-6 TRBV27 NA ASSSPRDRASPLH
TRBJ1-5 TRBV2 once ASTRDGNNQPQH
TRBJ2-1 TRBV2 NA ASREDRGNEQF
TRBJ2-1 TRBV2 NA ASSDAGSSYNEQF
TRBJ1-1 TRBV28 NA ASSTGQINTEAF
TRBJ2-6 TRBV9 few ASSEGSPSGANVLT
TRBJ1-5 TRBV7-6 NA ASSLDSGDGQPQH
TRBJ2-3 TRBV12-5 NA ASGLAGVTDTQY
TRBJ1-5 TRBV2 NA ASRDDRELNQPQH
TRBJ2-5 TRBV6-5 NA ASRPGTRGETQY